This TCR beta chain was sequenced in a study of T cell repertoires in cytomegalovirus infection. As for the study in general: The study used recently identified HLA-C-restricted and well-studied HLA-B-restricted CMV epitopes. CMV infection plus the matching HLA type was flagged by public TCR beta signatures. General study findings and limits: Dominating the ex vivo response were TCR beta clonotypes that were CMV-specific and HLA-C-restricted. Summed frequency of shared TCR beta families picked out CMV carriers who also had the relevant HLA.

Comments on this clonotype: Its cognate antigen is unknown.

TCRdb passed the reads through MiXCR, listing each CDR3 protein once. The repertoire has 150,000 or so distinct CDR3 sequences, around 32% of them found once; the top ten carry 45% to 60%. This receptor was taken from a human donor in good health (CMV status not recorded). Some clones in this sample may be carry-over from other donors' samples. Sequenced material: CD8+ T cells from cultured PBMCs, taken from culture after CMV antigen stimulation.

Here the CDR3 reads CASSWATGLEQFF. DNA for the CDR3: TGTGCCAGCAGCTGGGCGACAGGGCTTGAGCAGTTCTTC. The V gene is TRBV5-5, the J gene TRBJ2-1; 7 bases fit TRBD1. From germline, CDR1 is SGHKS and CDR2 YYEKEE (reference sequence). Trimming at V came to 3 bases and at J to 9 bases, leaving 6 bases not matched to a gene. The CDR3 covers 13 residues.